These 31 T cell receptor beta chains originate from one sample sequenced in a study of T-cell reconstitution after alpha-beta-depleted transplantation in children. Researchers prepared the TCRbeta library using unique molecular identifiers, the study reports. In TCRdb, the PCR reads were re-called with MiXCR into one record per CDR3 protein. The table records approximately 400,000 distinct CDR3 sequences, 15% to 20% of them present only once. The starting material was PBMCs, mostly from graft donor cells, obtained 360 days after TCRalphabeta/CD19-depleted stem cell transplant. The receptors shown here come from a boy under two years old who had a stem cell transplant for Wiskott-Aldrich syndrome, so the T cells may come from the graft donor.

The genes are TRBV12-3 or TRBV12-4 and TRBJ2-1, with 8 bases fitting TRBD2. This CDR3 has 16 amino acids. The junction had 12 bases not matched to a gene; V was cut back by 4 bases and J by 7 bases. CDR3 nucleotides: TGTGCCAGCAGTTCACGTCGAATAGCGGGACGAAATGAGCAGTTCTTC. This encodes CASSSRRIAGRNEQFF.

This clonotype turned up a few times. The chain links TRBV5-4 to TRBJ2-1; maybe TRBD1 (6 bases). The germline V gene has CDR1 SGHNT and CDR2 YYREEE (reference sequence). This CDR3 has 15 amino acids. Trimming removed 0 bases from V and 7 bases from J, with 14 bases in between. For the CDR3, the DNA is TGTGCCAGCAGCTTGGACAGGGTTTTGAGAAATGAGCAGTTCTTC. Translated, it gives CASSLDRVLRNEQFF.

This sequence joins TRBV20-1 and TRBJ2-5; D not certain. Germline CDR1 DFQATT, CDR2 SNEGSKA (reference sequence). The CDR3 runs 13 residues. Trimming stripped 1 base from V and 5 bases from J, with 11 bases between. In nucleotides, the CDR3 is TGCAGTGCTAGAGGGGCCCTTTGGGAGACCCAGTACTTC. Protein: CSARGALWETQYF.

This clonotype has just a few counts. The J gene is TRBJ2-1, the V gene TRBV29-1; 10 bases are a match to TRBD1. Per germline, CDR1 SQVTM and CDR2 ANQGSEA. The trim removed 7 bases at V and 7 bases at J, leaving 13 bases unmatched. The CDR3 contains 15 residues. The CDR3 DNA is TGCAGCGCCATCTCCCGGGACAGGGGTCGGAATGAGCAGTTCTTC. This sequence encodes CSAISRDRGRNEQFF.

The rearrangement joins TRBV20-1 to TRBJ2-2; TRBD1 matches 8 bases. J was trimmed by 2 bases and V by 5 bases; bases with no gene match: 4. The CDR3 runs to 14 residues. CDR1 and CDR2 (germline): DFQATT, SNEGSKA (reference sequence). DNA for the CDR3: TGCAGTGCTTGGACAGGGTCAAACACCGGGGAGCTGTTTTTT. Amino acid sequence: CSAWTGSNTGELFF.

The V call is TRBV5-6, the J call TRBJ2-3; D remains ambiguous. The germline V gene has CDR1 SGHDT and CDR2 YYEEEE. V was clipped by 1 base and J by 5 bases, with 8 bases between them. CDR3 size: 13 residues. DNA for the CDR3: TGTGCCAGCAGCTTGCTTTCGGTAGATACGCAGTATTTT. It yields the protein CASSLLSVDTQYF.

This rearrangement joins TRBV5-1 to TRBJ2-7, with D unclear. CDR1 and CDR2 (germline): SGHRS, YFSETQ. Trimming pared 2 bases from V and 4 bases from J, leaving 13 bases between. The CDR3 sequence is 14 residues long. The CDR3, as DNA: TGCGCCAGCAGCTTATCAAGACTCTCGTACGAGCAGTACTTC. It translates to CASSLSRLSYEQYF. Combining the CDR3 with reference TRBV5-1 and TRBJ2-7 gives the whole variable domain KAGVTQTPRYLIKTRGQQVTLSCSPISGHRSVSWYQQTPGQGLQFLFEYFSETQRNKGNFPGRFSGRQFSNSRSEMNVSTLELGDSALYLCASSLSRLSYEQYFGPGTRLTVT.

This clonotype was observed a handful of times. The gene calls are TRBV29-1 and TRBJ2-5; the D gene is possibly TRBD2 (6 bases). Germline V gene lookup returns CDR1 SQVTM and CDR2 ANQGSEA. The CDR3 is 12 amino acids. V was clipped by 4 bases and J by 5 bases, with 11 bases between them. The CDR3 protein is CSVARTTETQYF. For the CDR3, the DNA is TGCAGCGTTGCGAGGACTACGGAGACCCAGTACTTC.

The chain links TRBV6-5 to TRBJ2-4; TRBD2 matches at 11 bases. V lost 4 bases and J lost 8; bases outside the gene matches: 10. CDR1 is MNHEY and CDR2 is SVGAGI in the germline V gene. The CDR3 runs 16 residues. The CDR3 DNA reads TGTGCCAGCAGTTCCTCCCGACTAGCGGGAAAGGACATTCAGTACTTC. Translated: CASSSSRLAGKDIQYF.

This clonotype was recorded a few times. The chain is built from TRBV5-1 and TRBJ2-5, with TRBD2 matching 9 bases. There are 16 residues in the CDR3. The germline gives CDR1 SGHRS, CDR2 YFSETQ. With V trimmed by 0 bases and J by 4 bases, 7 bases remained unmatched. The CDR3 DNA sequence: TGCGCCAGCAGCTTGGAGCTAGCGGGAAAGGGAGAGACCCAGTACTTC. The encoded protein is CASSLELAGKGETQYF.

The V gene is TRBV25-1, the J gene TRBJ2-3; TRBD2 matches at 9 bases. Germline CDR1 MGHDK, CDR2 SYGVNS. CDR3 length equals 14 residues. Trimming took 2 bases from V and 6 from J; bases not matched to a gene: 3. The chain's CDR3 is CASSELAGNDTQYF. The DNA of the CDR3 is TGTGCCAGCAGTGAACTAGCGGGAAACGATACGCAGTATTTT.

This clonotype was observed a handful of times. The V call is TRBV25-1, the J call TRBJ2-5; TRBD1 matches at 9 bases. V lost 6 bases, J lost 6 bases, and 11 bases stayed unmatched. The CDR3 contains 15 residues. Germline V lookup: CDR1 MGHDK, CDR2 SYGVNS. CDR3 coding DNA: TGTGCCAGCAGCCGACCCACAGGGGGCTTACAGACCCAGTACTTC. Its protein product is CASSRPTGGLQTQYF.

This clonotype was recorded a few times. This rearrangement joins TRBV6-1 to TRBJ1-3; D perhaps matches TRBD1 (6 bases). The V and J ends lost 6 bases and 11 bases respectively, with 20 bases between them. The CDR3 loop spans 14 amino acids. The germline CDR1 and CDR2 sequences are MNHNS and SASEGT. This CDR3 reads CASRPAELGAAIYF. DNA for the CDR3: TGTGCCAGCAGGCCGGCAGAGCTGGGGGCAGCCATATATTTT.

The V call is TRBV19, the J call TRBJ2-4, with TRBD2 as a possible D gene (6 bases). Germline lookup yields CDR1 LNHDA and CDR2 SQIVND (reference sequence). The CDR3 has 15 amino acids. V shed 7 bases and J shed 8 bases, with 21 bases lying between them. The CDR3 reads CASIGKARRGDIQYF. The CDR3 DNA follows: TGTGCCAGTATCGGCAAGGCTAGGAGGGGAGACATTCAGTACTTC. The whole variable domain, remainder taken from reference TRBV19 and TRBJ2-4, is DGGITQSPKYLFRKEGQNVTLSCEQNLNHDAMYWYRQDPGQGLRLIYYSQIVNDFQKGDIAEGYSVSREKKESFPLTVTSAQKNPTAFYLCASIGKARRGDIQYFGAGTRLSVL.

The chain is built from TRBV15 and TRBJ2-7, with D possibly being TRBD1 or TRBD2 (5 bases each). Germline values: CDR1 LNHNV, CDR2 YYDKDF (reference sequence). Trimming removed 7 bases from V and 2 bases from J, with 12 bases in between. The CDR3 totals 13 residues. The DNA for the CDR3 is TGTGCCACCACGGGGCATAATACCTACGAGCAGTACTTC. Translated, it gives CATTGHNTYEQYF.

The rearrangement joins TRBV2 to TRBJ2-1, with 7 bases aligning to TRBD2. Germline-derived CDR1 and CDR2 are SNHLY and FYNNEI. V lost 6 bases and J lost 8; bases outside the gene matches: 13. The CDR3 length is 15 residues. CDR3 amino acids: CASRTSSRSRDEQFF. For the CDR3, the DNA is TGTGCCAGCAGGACTAGCTCCCGATCAAGGGATGAGCAGTTCTTC.

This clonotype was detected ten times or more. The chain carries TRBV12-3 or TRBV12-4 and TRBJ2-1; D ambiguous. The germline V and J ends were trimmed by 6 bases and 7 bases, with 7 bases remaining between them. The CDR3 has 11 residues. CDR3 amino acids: CASRGRNEQFF. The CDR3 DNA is TGTGCCAGCAGGGGTAGAAATGAGCAGTTCTTC.

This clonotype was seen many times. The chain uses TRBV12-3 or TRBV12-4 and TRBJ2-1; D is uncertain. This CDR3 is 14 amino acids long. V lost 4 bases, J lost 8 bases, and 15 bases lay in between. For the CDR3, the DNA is TGTGCCAGCAGTTCCTCCCGGGCCGCGGATGAGCAGTTCTTC. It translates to CASSSSRAADEQFF.

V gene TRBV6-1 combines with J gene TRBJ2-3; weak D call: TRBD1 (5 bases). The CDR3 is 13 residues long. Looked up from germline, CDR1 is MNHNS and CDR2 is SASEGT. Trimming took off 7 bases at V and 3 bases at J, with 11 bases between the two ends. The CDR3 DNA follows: TGTGCCAGCACAACGACAGCTACAGATACGCAGTATTTT. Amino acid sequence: CASTTTATDTQYF.

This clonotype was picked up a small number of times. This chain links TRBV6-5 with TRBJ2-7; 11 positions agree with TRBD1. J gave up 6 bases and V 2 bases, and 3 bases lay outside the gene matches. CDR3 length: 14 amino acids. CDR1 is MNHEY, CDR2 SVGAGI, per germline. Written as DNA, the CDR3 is TGTGCCAGCAGTTACACCGGGACAGGGGGCGAGCAGTACTTC. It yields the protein CASSYTGTGGEQYF.

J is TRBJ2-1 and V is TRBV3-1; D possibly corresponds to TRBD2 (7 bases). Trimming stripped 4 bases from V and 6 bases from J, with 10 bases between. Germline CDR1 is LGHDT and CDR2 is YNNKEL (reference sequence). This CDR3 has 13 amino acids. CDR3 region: CASSLRGANEQFF. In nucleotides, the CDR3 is TGTGCCAGCAGCCTCCGGGGGGCCAATGAGCAGTTCTTC.

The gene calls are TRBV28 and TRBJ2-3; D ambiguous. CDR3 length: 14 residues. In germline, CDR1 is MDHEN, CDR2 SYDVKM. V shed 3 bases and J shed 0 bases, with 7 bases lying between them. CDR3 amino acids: CASSFSTSTDTQYF. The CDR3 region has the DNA TGTGCCAGCAGTTTCTCCACTAGCACAGATACGCAGTATTTT.

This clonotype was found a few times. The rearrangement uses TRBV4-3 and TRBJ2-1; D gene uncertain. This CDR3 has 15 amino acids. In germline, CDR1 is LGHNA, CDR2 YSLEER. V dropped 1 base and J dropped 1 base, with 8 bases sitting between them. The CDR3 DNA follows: TGCGCCAGCAGCCAAGGGGTAGCTTCCTACAATGAGCAGTTCTTC. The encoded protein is CASSQGVASYNEQFF.

As DNA, the CDR3 is TGTGCCAGCAGTTACATCTCTCCGGGACTGGCGAACACCGGGGAGCTGTTTTTT. As protein: CASSYISPGLANTGELFF. V gene TRBV6-5 combines with J gene TRBJ2-2; possible D gene TRBD2, 6 bases. CDR3 size: 18 residues. Deletions cut 2 bases from V and 0 bases from J, with 16 bases between. Germline CDR1 MNHEY, CDR2 SVGAGI.

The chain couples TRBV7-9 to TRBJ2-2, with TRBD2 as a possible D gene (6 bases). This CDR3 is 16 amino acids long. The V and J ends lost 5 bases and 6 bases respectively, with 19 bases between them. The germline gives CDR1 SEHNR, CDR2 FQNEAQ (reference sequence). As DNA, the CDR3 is TGTGCCAGCAGCGCCTCGGGGACTCTTCACCCCGGGGAGCTGTTTTTT. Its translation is CASSASGTLHPGELFF.

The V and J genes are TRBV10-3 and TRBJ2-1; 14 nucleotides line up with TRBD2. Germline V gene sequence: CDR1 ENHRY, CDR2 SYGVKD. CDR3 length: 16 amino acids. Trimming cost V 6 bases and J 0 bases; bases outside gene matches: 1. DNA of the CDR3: TGTGCCATCAGCGGGACTAGCGGGAGCTCCTACAATGAGCAGTTCTTC. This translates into CAISGTSGSSYNEQFF.

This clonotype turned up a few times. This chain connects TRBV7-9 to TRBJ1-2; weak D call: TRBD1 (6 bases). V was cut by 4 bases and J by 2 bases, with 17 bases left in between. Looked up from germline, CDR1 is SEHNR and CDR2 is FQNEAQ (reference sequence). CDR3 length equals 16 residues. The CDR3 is CASSSRGRGINYGYTF. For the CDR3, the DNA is TGTGCCAGCAGCTCCCGGGGCAGGGGCATCAACTATGGCTACACCTTC.

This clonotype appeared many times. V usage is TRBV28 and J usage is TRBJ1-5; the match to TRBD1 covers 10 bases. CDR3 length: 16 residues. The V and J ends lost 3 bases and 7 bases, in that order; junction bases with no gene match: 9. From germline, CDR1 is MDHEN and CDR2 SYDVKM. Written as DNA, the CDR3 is TGTGCCAGCAGTTTGGGGACAGGGGTTTTTACGCAGCCCCAGCATTTT. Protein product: CASSLGTGVFTQPQHF.

The CDR3 region is CSARDRRGAETQYF. For the CDR3, the DNA is TGCAGTGCTAGAGATCGTCGGGGGGCAGAGACCCAGTACTTC. The V and J genes are TRBV20-1 and TRBJ2-5, with D perhaps TRBD2 (7 bases). Germline V lookup: CDR1 DFQATT, CDR2 SNEGSKA (reference sequence). The CDR3 has 14 residues. The ends were cut back, 0 bases at V and 4 bases at J, with 12 bases in the middle.

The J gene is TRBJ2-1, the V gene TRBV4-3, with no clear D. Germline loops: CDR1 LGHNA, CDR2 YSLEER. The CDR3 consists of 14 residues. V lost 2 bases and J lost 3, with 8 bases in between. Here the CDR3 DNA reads TGCGCCAGCAGCCAACGGTTAGACTACAATGAGCAGTTCTTC. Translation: CASSQRLDYNEQFF.

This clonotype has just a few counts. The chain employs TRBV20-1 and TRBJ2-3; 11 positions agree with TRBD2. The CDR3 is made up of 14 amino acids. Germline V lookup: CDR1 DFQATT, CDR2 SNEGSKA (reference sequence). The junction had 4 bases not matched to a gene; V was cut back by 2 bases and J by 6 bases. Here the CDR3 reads CSARIAGGPDTQYF. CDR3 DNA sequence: TGCAGTGCTAGAATAGCGGGAGGGCCGGATACGCAGTATTTT.